A selection of T cell receptor beta chains follows, all from one sample in a study of blood T cell repertoires in COVID-19. Sequenced by immunoSEQ multiplex PCR; TCRdb stores in-frame clones only, minus some. In the table there are 150,000 to 200,000 clones, almost 80% of which are singletons. Sample: peripheral blood. Receptors were obtained from a woman in her seventies with acute or convalescent COVID-19. Each CDR3 is given with its conserved first and last residue. A D gene is named only where the DNA matches it firmly. Not every row has a clone size; where given, it reads once, few, many or a size class.

v_gene	d_gene	abundance	j_gene	CDR3nt	CDR3aa
TRBV7-8	-	once	TRBJ2-1	TGTGCCAGCAGCCGGCGGCGGGTGGTCCACAATGAGCAGTTCTTC	CASSRRRVVHNEQFF
TRBV25-1	-	-	TRBJ1-6	TGTGCCAGCAGACAGGTCGATAATTCACCCCTCCACTTT	CASRQVDNSPLHF
TRBV6-5	-	-	TRBJ1-6	TGTGCCACCCGACAGATTACGGATTCACCCCTCCACTTT	CATRQITDSPLHF
TRBV29-1	-	-	TRBJ2-1	TGCAGCTCCCGACGAGGAGGGAATGAGCAGTTCTTC	CSSRRGGNEQFF
TRBV7-8	-	few	TRBJ2-5	TGTGCCAGCAGCTTCCTTCAGGGCTCGCGGGAGACCCAGTACTTC	CASSFLQGSRETQYF
TRBV30	-	few	TRBJ1-6	TGTGCCTGGACCGGGCCCCGGGGGATGCGTTCACCCCTCCACTTT	CAWTGPRGMRSPLHF
TRBV30	-	-	TRBJ2-5	TGTGCCTGGGATGGGACTTTCGCCGAGACCCAGTACTTC	CAWDGTFAETQYF
TRBV29-1	-	-	TRBJ2-3	TGCAGCGTACCTCTCCCCGGTGCAGATACGCAGTATTTT	CSVPLPGADTQYF
TRBV19	-	-	TRBJ1-3	TGTGCCAGCCTTAACTCTTGGGCAAGCTCTGGAAACACCATATATTTT	CASLNSWASSGNTIYF
TRBV2	TRBD1	-	TRBJ1-2	TGTGCCAGCAGCGGACAGGTCTCTGGCTACACCTTC	CASSGQVSGYTF
TRBV29-1	-	-	TRBJ2-7	TGCAGCGTTGATCAAGGACCGGGGTACGAGCAGTACTTC	CSVDQGPGYEQYF
TRBV28	-	-	TRBJ2-7	TGTGCCAGCAGTCAGACTTACGAGCAGTACTTC	CASSQTYEQYF
TRBV5-4	TRBD1	-	TRBJ2-4	TGTGCCAGCAGCTTGGAGACCGGGACAGGGCGGAGCATTCAGTACTTC	CASSLETGTGRSIQYF
TRBV6-5	-	-	TRBJ2-2	TGTGCCAGCAGTCGCGGACAATCGAACACCGGGGAGCTGTTTTTT	CASSRGQSNTGELFF
TRBV7-8	-	-	TRBJ2-4	TGTGCCAGCAGCGAGGGTTTAGGGGGAAACATTCAGTACTTC	CASSEGLGGNIQYF
TRBV25-1	TRBD1	-	TRBJ1-1	TGTGCCAGCAGTGAGACCACAGGGGTGAACACTGAAGCTTTCTTT	CASSETTGVNTEAFF
TRBV29-1	TRBD2	-	TRBJ2-2	TGCAGCGTTGAAGATCGATCTACTAGCGGGGACACCGGGGAGCTGTTTTTT	CSVEDRSTSGDTGELFF
TRBV23-1	TRBD2	-	TRBJ2-3	TGCGCCAGCAGTCGAGATAGCGGGAGCAGAACAGATACGCAGTATTTT	CASSRDSGSRTDTQYF
TRBV30	-	-	TRBJ1-5	TGTGCCTGGGCGGCGGGAATGGGTCAGCCCCAGCATTTT	CAWAAGMGQPQHF
TRBV3-1/TRBV3-2	-	-	TRBJ2-3	TGTGCCAGCGGCGGAGTGAGCACAGATACGCAGTATTTT	CASGGVSTDTQYF
TRBV2	TRBD2	-	TRBJ2-5	TGTGCCAGCAGCCAAGGACTAGCGGGAGTTTTGGAGACCCAGTACTTC	CASSQGLAGVLETQYF
TRBV4-2	TRBD2	-	TRBJ2-2	TGTGCCAGCAGCCAAGATGTCTCGGTTCTAGCGGGAGTAGGTACCGGGGAGCTGTTTTTT	CASSQDVSVLAGVGTGELFF
TRBV7-9	-	-	TRBJ1-1	TGTGCCAGCACTGAGAGCGGGTCGCGAGCTTTCTTT	CASTESGSRAFF
TRBV2	-	many	TRBJ2-1	TGTGCCAGCACCGGAGGAGAGTACAATGAGCAGTTCTTC	CASTGGEYNEQFF
TRBV10-1	-	few	TRBJ2-2	TGCGCCAGCAGTGTAGAGCTCGCCGGGGAGCTGTTTTTT	CASSVELAGELFF
TRBV20-1	TRBD2	-	TRBJ2-5	TGCAGTGCTAGTCCCCCTAGCGGGACAGTCGCGAGGGAAGAGACCCAGTACTTC	CSASPPSGTVAREETQYF
TRBV5-4	TRBD1	-	TRBJ1-2	TGTGCCAGCACCCTACCCGACAGGGAGAAAGGCTACACCTTC	CASTLPDREKGYTF
TRBV3-1/TRBV3-2	-	-	TRBJ1-2	TGTGCCAGCAGCCGGGGGGAGTTCGGCTACACCTTC	CASSRGEFGYTF
TRBV30	TRBD1	-	TRBJ2-2	TGTGCCTGGGGACAGGGGTATTCCACCGGGGAGCTGTTTTTT	CAWGQGYSTGELFF
TRBV11-2	TRBD2	-	TRBJ2-7	TGTGCCAGCAGCTCCCCGCTAGCGGGAGCAAGCGAGCAGTACTTC	CASSSPLAGASEQYF
TRBV5-6	-	few	TRBJ2-2	TGTGCCAGCAGCCCCAGCACCGGGGAGCTGTTTTTT	CASSPSTGELFF
TRBV30	-	few	TRBJ2-7	TGTGCCTGGATGTGGCAGGGGTCCTACGAGCAGTACTTC	CAWMWQGSYEQYF
TRBV18	-	-	TRBJ2-1	TGTGCCAGCTCACCCTCGCGGGGGCGAAGAAATGAGCAGTTCTTC	CASSPSRGRRNEQFF
TRBV19	TRBD1	-	TRBJ1-5	TGTGCCAGTAGCCACCGACAGGGAAATAGCAATCAGCCCCAGCATTTT	CASSHRQGNSNQPQHF
TRBV5-1	-	-	TRBJ2-2	TGCGCCAGCAGCTTGGAGCCCCATCTGGTTCGGTTTTTT	CASSLEPHLVRFF
TRBV5-4	-	few	TRBJ1-2	TGTGCCAGCAGCTTAGCTCAGGTTAACTATGGCTACACCTTC	CASSLAQVNYGYTF
TRBV3-1/TRBV3-2	TRBD2	-	TRBJ2-7	TGTGCCAGCACGGGGGGGAATACCTACGAGCAGTACTTC	CASTGGNTYEQYF
TRBV6-5	-	once	TRBJ1-2	TGTGCCAGCAGTTGGGGGGGTATCGATGGCTACACCTTC	CASSWGGIDGYTF
TRBV7-9	-	-	TRBJ1-4	TGTGCCAGCAGCTTTGGACAGCTTAATGAAAAACTGTTTTTT	CASSFGQLNEKLFF